The 3 T cell receptor beta chains listed next were all sequenced from one sample in a study of cytomegalovirus exposure and HLA in healthy donors. Generated by immunoSEQ multiplex PCR, the TCRdb table keeps only in-frame clones and is missing some. The table lists hundreds of thousands of clones, about nine tenths of them singletons. The sample taken for sequencing was PBMCs. These receptors all stem from a woman between 18 and 30 years old in good health and CMV-seronegative.

V usage is TRBV2 and J usage is TRBJ2-7; D not certain. Per the germline V gene, CDR1 is SNHLY and CDR2 is FYNNEI. CDR3 length: 13 residues. The V end was cut by 3 bases, the J end by 5 bases, with 11 bases between. The CDR3 DNA is TGTGCCAGCAGTGAGCCCCCCCCGGACGAGCAGTACTTC. This sequence encodes CASSEPPPDEQYF.

This chain joins TRBV30 and TRBJ2-3, with TRBD2 matching over 9 bases. CDR1 is GTSNPN, CDR2 SVGIG, per germline (reference sequence). This CDR3 is built from 16 residues. V was clipped by 0 bases and J by 3 bases; unmatched bases: 7. CDR3 sequence: CAWSVAAGGGTDTQYF. The CDR3 DNA reads as TGTGCCTGGAGTGTAGCAGCGGGAGGTGGAACAGATACGCAGTATTTT.

The V call is TRBV5-6, the J call TRBJ1-6; D call uncertain. Trimming removed 0 bases from V and 7 bases from J, with 14 bases in between. Germline V gene sequence: CDR1 SGHDT, CDR2 YYEEEE. The length of the CDR3 is 16 residues. The CDR3 region has the DNA TGTGCCAGCAGCTTGGAGGGAGGAGGCCGGAATTCACCCCTCCACTTT. Translating it yields CASSLEGGGRNSPLHF.